The clone carrying this T cell receptor beta chain counts as medium-sized (0.01 to 0.1%). The antigen is not known. Each CDR3 protein is one row after TCRdb ran MiXCR on the 5' RACE reads. The sample has about 30,000 distinct CDR3 sequences; 14% are singletons. The entry originates in a study of CD8 T cells in ankylosing spondylitis. Study observations and caveats: Certain motif variants had earlier been reported in reactive arthritis synovial fluid and blood. Matched ankylosing spondylitis synovial fluid reportedly contained a significantly enriched population of disease-linked clones.

The CDR3 has 16 amino acids. The V and J ends lost 3 bases and 1 base respectively, with 13 bases between them. Germline CDR1 is SGHRS and CDR2 is YFSETQ. This chain links TRBV5-1 with TRBJ2-2; TRBD1 or TRBD2 may be the D gene (5 bases each). The source of this sequence is a male donor with ankylosing spondylitis or in good health (not recorded which). Sequenced: blood. CDR3 DNA: TGCGCCAGCAGCTGGCAGGGACCCGAGAACACCGGGGAGCTGTTTTTT. Translating gives CASSWQGPENTGELFF.